The T cell receptor beta chain under discussion was sequenced for a study of CD4 T cells in relation to SARS-CoV-2 and coronaviruses. Whole-study findings and limits: SARS-CoV-2-driven expansion was significantly weaker in crossreactive than monoreactive clones.

A remark on this clone: Its cognate antigen is unknown.

Before the COVID-19 pandemic, during about 2011-2019, CD4+ T cells were taken from unexposed donors. Isolation of CD4+ T cells took place after approximately 10 days in culture. Cells permitting, SARS-CoV-2 S/N and four cold-coronavirus spikes were tested on unexposed-donor CD4+ T cells. Some clones are missing from TCRdb's copy, which holds only in-frame ones; the method was immunoSEQ multiplex PCR. The repertoire consists of about 30,000 clones, with 76% occurring once and the leading ten covering roughly 14%. The V gene's germline CDR1 is MRHNA and CDR2 SNTAGT. The CDR3 loop spans 16 amino acids. Trimming stripped 6 bases from V and 2 bases from J, with 17 bases between.

This sequence originates from a human donor in good health. This chain uses TRBV6-4 with TRBJ2-1; D call uncertain. Sequenced input: CD4+ T cells from PBMCs, cultured in vitro. CDR3 region: CASSGPLLAPYNEQFF. The CDR3 nucleotides are TGTGCCAGCAGCGGACCGTTGCTTGCTCCCTACAATGAGCAGTTCTTC.